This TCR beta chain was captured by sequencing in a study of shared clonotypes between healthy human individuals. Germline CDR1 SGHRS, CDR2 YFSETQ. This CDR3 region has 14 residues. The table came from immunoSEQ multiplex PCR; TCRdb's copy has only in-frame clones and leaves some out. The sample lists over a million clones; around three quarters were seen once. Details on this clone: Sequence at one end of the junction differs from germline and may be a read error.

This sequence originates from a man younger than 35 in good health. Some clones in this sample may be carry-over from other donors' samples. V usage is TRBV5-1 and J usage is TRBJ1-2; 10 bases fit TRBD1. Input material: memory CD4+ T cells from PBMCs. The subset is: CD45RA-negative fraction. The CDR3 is CASSPGTGVYSYTF. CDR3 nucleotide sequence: TGCGCCAGCAGCCCCGGGACAGGGGTCTATAGCTACACCTTC.